Below are 16 T cell receptor beta chains sequenced from a single sample in a study of T-cell reconstitution after alpha-beta-depleted transplantation in children. As it was prepared, the TCRbeta library received unique molecular identifiers. TCRdb reprocessed the PCR reads via MiXCR and lists one record per CDR3 protein. The sample records hundreds of thousands of distinct CDR3 sequences, roughly 15% being singletons. The source was PBMCs from the stem cell graft donor, collected from the stem cell graft. The receptor source for this set is a human donor who donated a stem cell graft to a child with acute myeloid leukemia.

Of note for this clonotype: Just one base apart from a much larger clone, this may be a read error. The chain couples TRBV20-1 to TRBJ1-5; a weak D match, TRBD1 (5 bases). Germline-derived CDR1 and CDR2 are DFQATT and SNEGSKA (reference sequence). The CDR3 consists of 14 residues. This CDR3 reads CSAVSNRSNQPQHF. CDR3 bases: TGCAGTGCCGTATCGAACAGGAGCAACCAGCCCCAGCATTTT.

V is TRBV5-1 and J is TRBJ2-7, with D perhaps being TRBD1 or TRBD2 (6 bases each). This CDR3 is 14 amino acids long. Between the trimmed V and J ends, which lost 1 base and 0 bases, there was a span of 8 bases. Per germline, CDR1 SGHRS and CDR2 YFSETQ. The CDR3 sequence: CASSLWGASYEQYF. DNA of the CDR3: TGCGCCAGCAGCTTGTGGGGGGCCTCCTACGAGCAGTACTTC.

This clonotype came up many times. The rearrangement joins TRBV20-1 to TRBJ2-3, with D tentatively TRBD2 (6 bases). Germline V gene lookup returns CDR1 DFQATT and CDR2 SNEGSKA (reference sequence). The CDR3 runs to 15 residues. V lost 1 base to trimming and J lost 8 bases, with 19 bases between them. The CDR3 nucleotides are TGCAGTGCTAGAGTAGGAACTAGCCCTACCTCTACGCAGTATTTT. It is translated as CSARVGTSPTSTQYF.

The gene calls are TRBV12-3 or TRBV12-4 and TRBJ2-3; 12 nucleotides match TRBD2. The CDR3 spans 17 residues. With V trimmed by 6 bases and J by 0 bases, 7 bases remained unmatched. The CDR3 reads CASRPGLAGSSTDTQYF. The CDR3 DNA sequence: TGTGCCAGCAGACCCGGACTAGCGGGGTCTAGCACAGATACGCAGTATTTT.

The V gene is TRBV7-9, the J gene TRBJ2-7; the D gene is possibly TRBD1 (6 bases). The CDR3 sequence is 16 residues long. CDR1 and CDR2 from the germline V gene are SEHNR and FQNEAQ (reference sequence). The V end was cut by 0 bases, the J end by 2 bases, with 14 bases between. This CDR3 is CASSLAPGDVTYEQYF. The CDR3 DNA sequence: TGTGCCAGCAGCTTAGCCCCAGGGGATGTTACCTACGAGCAGTACTTC.

This rearrangement joins TRBV9 to TRBJ2-5; 11 bases match TRBD2. The V segment lost 4 bases and the J segment 2 bases; nucleotides outside the gene matches: 7. This CDR3 has 16 amino acids. Germline lookup yields CDR1 SGDLS and CDR2 YYNGEE. The chain's CDR3 is CASSPGTSGRQETQYF. CDR3 nucleotides: TGTGCCAGCAGCCCCGGGACTAGCGGACGGCAAGAGACCCAGTACTTC. The full variable domain, with the rest looked up from reference TRBV9 and TRBJ2-5, is DSGVTQTPKHLITATGQRVTLRCSPRSGDLSVYWYQQSLDQGLQFLIQYYNGEERAKGNILERFSAQQFPDLHSELNLSSLELGDSALYFCASSPGTSGRQETQYFGPGTRLLVL.

The sample holds a few counts of this clonotype. The rearrangement links TRBV25-1 to TRBJ1-2; a weak D match, TRBD1 (6 bases). CDR3 size: 15 residues. The germline CDR1 and CDR2 sequences are MGHDK and SYGVNS. Trimming took 5 bases from V and 5 from J, leaving 18 bases between them. The CDR3 DNA reads TGTGCCAGCAGTAGAGGGTCTGGACAGAGTTATGGCTACACCTTC. This translates into CASSRGSGQSYGYTF.

The gene calls are TRBV5-6 and TRBJ2-6; perhaps TRBD2 as D (6 bases). Deletions cut 3 bases from V and 2 bases from J, with 15 bases between. This CDR3 is built from 17 residues. The germline gives CDR1 SGHDT, CDR2 YYEEEE. The CDR3 bases are TGTGCCAGCAGCTCGACGGGAGTCTATACTGGGGCCAACGTCCTGACTTTC. This codes for CASSSTGVYTGANVLTF.

This clonotype has more than one count but fewer than ten. This chain connects TRBV4-1 to TRBJ1-1; D is undetermined. The germline CDR1 and CDR2 sequences are MGHRA and YSYEKL. The CDR3 spans 14 residues. Trimming cost V 0 bases and J 3 bases, with 8 bases left between them. The DNA for the CDR3 is TGCGCCAGCAGCCAAGATGAGGCCCACACTGAAGCTTTCTTT. Translation gives CASSQDEAHTEAFF.

Here the CDR3 DNA reads TGTGCCAGCAGCGTCGTAAGCCATGAGCAGTTCTTC. Translation gives CASSVVSHEQFF. The V call is TRBV9, the J call TRBJ2-1; D is unresolved. Looked up from germline, CDR1 is SGDLS and CDR2 is YYNGEE. The CDR3 is made up of 12 amino acids. The V end was cut by 2 bases, the J end by 8 bases, with 8 bases between.

The chain carries TRBV25-1 and TRBJ1-2, with a weak D call TRBD1 (6 bases). Germline values: CDR1 MGHDK, CDR2 SYGVNS. The CDR3 is 16 residues long. The V and J ends lost 2 bases and 5 bases respectively, with 18 bases between them. The CDR3 loop is CASSEIGTQANYGYTF. CDR3 nucleotides: TGTGCCAGCAGTGAAATCGGGACACAGGCCAATTATGGCTACACCTTC.

The rearrangement joins TRBV6-5 to TRBJ1-5; possible D gene TRBD1, 5 bases. CDR1 MNHEY and CDR2 SVGAGI come from the germline V gene. The CDR3 is 13 residues long. The V and J ends lost 3 bases and 7 bases respectively, with 10 bases between them. CDR3 sequence reads: CASSYFQGQPQHF. Here the CDR3 DNA reads TGTGCCAGCAGTTATTTCCAGGGCCAGCCCCAGCATTTT.

This clonotype was detected ten times or more. The chain couples TRBV4-3 to TRBJ2-5; weak D call: TRBD2 (5 bases). Germline CDR1 reads LGHNA; CDR2 reads YSLEER. The CDR3 runs 14 residues. The V end lost 2 bases, the J end lost 2 bases, and 9 bases lay between the germline ends. This chain's CDR3 is CASSQQGGQETQYF. The CDR3 nucleotides read TGCGCCAGCAGCCAACAAGGAGGTCAAGAGACCCAGTACTTC.

There are a few counts of this clonotype. The chain combines TRBV7-9 with TRBJ1-4; D is unclear. In germline, CDR1 is SEHNR, CDR2 FQNEAQ (reference sequence). The length of the CDR3 is 16 residues. The ends were cut back, 1 base at V and 6 bases at J, with 15 bases in the middle. The CDR3 loop is CASSLGGSVRDEKLFF. Written as DNA, the CDR3 is TGTGCCAGCAGCTTAGGAGGATCAGTGAGAGATGAAAAACTGTTTTTT.

In this sample, this clonotype turned up many times. V usage is TRBV7-6 and J usage is TRBJ1-2; no reliable D call. The germline V gene has CDR1 SGHVS and CDR2 FNYEAQ. Trimming took 5 bases from V and 2 from J, leaving 18 bases between them. CDR3 length: 16 amino acids. CDR3 in amino acids: CASSRMIGSNNYGYTF. CDR3 in DNA: TGTGCCAGCAGCCGGATGATCGGGTCCAACAACTATGGCTACACCTTC.

The rearrangement uses TRBV5-1 and TRBJ2-4, with 7 bases fitting TRBD1. Germline loops: CDR1 SGHRS, CDR2 YFSETQ. CDR3 length equals 13 residues. V was pared by 4 bases and J by 8 bases, with 6 bases of the junction left unmatched. CDR3 in DNA: TGCGCCAGCAGCGACCTACAGGGGCACATTCAGTACTTC. It specifies CASSDLQGHIQYF.